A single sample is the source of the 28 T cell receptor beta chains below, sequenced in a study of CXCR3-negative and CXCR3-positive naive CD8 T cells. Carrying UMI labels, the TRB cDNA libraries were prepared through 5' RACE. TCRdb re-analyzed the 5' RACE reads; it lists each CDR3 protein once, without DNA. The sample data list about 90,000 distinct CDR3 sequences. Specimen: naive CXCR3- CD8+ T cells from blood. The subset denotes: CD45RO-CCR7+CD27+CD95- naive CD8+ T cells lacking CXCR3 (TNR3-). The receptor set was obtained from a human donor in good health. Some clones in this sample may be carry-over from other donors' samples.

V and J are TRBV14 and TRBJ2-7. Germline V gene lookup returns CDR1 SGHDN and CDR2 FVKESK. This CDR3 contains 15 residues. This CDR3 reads CASSQESGDSYEQYF.

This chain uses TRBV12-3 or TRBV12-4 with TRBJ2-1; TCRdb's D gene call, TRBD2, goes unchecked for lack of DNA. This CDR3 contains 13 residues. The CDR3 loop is CASSLGGEGEQFF.

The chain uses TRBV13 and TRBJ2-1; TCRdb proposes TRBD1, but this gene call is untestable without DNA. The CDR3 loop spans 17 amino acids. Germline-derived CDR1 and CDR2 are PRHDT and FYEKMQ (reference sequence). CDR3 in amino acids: CASSSRDRGTPHNEQFF.

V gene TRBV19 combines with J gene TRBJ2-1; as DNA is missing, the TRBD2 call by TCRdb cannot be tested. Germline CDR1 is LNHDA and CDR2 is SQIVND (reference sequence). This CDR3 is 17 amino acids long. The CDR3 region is CASSVLLPSGRFNEQFF.

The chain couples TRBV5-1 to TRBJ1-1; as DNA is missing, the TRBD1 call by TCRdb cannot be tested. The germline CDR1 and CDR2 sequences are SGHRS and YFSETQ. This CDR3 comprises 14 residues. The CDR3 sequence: CASSSSDRGPEAFF.

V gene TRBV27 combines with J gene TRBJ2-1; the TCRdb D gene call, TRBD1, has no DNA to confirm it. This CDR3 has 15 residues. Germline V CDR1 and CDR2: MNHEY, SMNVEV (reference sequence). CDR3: CASSSPQGGHNEQFF.

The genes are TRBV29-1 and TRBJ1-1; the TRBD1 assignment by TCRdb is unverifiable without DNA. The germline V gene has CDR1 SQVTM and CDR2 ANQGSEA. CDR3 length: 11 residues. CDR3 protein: CSVRESTEAFF.

This CDR3 reads CSVVPGNADTQYF. The J gene is TRBJ2-3, the V gene TRBV29-1; TCRdb outputs TRBD1, but without DNA this stays unchecked. The V gene's germline CDR1 is SQVTM and CDR2 ANQGSEA. The CDR3 consists of 13 residues.

Here the CDR3 reads CASFSYNEQFF. The chain employs TRBV5-5 and TRBJ2-1. Germline V gene data show CDR1 as SGHKS and CDR2 as YYEKEE (reference sequence). This CDR3 has 11 residues.

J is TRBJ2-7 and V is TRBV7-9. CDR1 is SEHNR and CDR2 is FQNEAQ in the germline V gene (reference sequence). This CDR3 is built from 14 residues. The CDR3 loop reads CASSLERLGYEQYF.

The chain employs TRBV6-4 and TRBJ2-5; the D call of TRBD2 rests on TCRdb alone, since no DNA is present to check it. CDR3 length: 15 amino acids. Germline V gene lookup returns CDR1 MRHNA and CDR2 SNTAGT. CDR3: CASTRRTHPQATQYF.

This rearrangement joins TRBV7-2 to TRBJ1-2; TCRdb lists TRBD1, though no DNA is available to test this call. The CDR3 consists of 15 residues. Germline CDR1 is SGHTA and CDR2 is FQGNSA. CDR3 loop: CASSALTGTNYGYTF. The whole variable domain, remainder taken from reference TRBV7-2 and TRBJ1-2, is GAGVSQSPSNKVTEKGKDVELRCDPISGHTALYWYRQSLGQGLEFLIYFQGNSAPDKSGLPSDRFSAERTGGSVSTLTIQRTQQEDSAVYLCASSALTGTNYGYTFGSGTRLTVV.

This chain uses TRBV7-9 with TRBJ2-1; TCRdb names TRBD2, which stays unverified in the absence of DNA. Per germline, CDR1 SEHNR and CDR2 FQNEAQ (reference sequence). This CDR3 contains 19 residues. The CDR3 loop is CASSLALKASGISYNEQFF.

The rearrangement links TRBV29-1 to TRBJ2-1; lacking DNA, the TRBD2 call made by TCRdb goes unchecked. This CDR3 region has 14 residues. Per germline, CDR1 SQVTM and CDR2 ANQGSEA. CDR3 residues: CSVVAGSSYNEQFF.

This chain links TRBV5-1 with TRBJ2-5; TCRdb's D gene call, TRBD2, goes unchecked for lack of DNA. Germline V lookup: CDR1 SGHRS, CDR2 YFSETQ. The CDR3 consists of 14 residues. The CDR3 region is CASSLGTFQETQYF.

The CDR3 here is CASSTDRASDTQYF. The chain employs TRBV19 and TRBJ2-3; the TCRdb call, TRBD1, lacks DNA for checking. Germline CDR1 and CDR2: LNHDA and SQIVND (reference sequence). The CDR3 contains 14 residues.

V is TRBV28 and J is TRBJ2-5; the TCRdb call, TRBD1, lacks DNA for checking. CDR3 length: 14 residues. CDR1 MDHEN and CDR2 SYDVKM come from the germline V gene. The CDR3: CASSLSWTGETQYF.

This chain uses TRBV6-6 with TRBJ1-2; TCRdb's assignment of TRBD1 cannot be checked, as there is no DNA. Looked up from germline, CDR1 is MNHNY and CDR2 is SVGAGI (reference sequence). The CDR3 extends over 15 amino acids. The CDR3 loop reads CASSKLGDSNYGYTF.

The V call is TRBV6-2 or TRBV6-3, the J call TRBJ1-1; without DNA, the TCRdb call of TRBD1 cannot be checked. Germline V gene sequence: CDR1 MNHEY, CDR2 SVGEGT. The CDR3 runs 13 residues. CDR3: CASRQTGGAEAFF.

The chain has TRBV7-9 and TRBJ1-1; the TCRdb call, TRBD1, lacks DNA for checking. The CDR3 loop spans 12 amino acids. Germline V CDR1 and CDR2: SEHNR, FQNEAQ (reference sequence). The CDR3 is CASSDRPYEAFF.

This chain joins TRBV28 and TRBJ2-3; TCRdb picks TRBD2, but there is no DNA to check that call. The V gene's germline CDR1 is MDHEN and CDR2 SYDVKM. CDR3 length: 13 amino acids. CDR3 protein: CASSSDTGLTQYF.

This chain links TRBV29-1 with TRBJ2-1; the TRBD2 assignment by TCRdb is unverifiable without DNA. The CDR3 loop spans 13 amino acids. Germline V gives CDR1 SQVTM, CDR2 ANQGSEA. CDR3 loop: CSVSSTPYNEQFF.

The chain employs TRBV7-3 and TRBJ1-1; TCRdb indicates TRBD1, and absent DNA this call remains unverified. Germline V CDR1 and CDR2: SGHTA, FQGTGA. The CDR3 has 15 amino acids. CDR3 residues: CASSLSPSGATEAFF.

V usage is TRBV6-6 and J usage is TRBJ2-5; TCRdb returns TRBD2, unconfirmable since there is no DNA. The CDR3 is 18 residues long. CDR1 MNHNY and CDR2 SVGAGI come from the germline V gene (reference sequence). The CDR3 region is CASSYRLAGAAPEETQYF.

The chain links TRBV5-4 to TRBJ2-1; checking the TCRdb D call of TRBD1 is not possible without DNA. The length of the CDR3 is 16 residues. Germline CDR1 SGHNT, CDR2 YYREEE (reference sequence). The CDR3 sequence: CASSLFGGGASSEQFF. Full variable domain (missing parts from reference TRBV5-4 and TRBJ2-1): ETGVTQSPTHLIKTRGQQVTLRCSSQSGHNTVSWYQQALGQGPQFIFQYYREEENGRGNFPPRFSGLQFPNYSSELNVNALELDDSALYLCASSLFGGGASSEQFFGPGTRLTVL.

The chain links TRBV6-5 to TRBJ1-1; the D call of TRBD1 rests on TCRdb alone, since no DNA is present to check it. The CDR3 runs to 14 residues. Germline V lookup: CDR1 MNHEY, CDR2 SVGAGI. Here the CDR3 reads CASSLQQGGTEAFF.

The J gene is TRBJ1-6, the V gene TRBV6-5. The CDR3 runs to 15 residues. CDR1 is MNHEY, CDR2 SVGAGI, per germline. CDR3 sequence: CASSYADGHNSPLHF.

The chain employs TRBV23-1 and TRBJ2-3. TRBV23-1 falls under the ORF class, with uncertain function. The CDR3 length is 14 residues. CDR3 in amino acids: CASSQSGQWDTQYF.